The text below deals with one TCR beta chain. Its antigen is still unknown. Base qualities were left out, and no much larger clone turns up one base away. The library was obtained by RT-PCR. TCRdb names Illumina HiSeq 2500 as the instrument used. TCRdb redid the processing of the public reads, applying fastp at Q25 and MiXCR, and retained in-frame beta chains. Rows with a matching CDR3 protein are joined into one entry that keeps the most common DNA and genes. This sample is represented by 450,000 to 700,000 distinct CDR3 sequences; less than 15% of them were singletons. The ten top clones hold over 8.5% of the sample. This sample is drawn from a study of response to subunit inactivated influenza vaccine (dated by TCRdb to the late 2010s). Context from the whole study: The study used deep quantitative T cell receptor repertoire profiling to track responses to a trivalent subunit inactivated influenza vaccine. Results and caveats for the whole study, not just this receptor: According to the authors, only a limited number of new T cells may be recruited by each seasonal influenza vaccination.

Inclusive of the bounding cysteine and phenylalanine, the CDR3 is 14 residues long. CDR3 DNA only is kept here, 42 bases in frame from base 1. The sequence derives from a man between 45 and 60 years old who received an inactivated influenza vaccine. Donor details come from another sample of the same person, matched by shared clones. The source material was PBMCs from blood, sampled 12 days after vaccination. Recombination connected TRBV21-1 to TRBJ2-1; whether TRBD1, the table's D call, matches the DNA was not checked. TRBV21-1 is termed a pseudogene. The sequenced DNA is TGTGCCAGCAGCAACCGGGACAGGAACAATGAGCAGTTCTTC. Its product reads: CASSNRDRNNEQFF.